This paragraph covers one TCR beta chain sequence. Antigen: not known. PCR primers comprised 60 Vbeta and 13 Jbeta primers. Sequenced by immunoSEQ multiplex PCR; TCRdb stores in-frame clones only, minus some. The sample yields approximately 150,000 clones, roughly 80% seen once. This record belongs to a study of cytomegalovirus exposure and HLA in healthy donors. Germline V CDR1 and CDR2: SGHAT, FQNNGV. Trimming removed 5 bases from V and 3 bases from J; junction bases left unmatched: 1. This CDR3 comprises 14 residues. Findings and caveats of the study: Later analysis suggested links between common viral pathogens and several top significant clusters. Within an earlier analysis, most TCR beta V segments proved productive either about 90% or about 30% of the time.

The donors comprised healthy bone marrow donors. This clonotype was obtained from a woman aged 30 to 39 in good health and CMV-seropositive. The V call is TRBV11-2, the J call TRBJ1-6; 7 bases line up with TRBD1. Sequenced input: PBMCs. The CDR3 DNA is TGTGCCAGCAGCCGGGACAGCTATAATTCACCCCTCCACTTT. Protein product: CASSRDSYNSPLHF.